The 5 T cell receptor beta chains reported below all come from one sample, sequenced in a study of control samples from healthy donors and cancer patients. Sequencing used immunoSEQ multiplex PCR; TCRdb keeps in-frame clones, though not all of them. The repertoire holds 120,000 or so clones, with roughly 84% as singletons. Sequencing was done on a sample of blood. The receptors were sampled from a middle-aged man in good health.

This CDR3 reads CASSGRTEHNSPLHF. The CDR3 DNA follows: TGTGCCAGCAGTGGACGGACAGAACATAATTCACCCCTCCACTTT. The V call is TRBV2, the J call TRBJ1-6; TRBD1 is a possible D gene (6 bases). The length of the CDR3 is 15 residues. V was shortened by 4 bases and J by 5 bases, with 12 bases between the two germline ends. Germline V CDR1 and CDR2: SNHLY, FYNNEI.

The chain is built from TRBV7-3 and TRBJ1-1; 7 bases are a match to TRBD1. The CDR3 sequence is 15 residues long. V dropped 4 bases and J dropped 5; count of bases not matched to a gene: 10. Germline-derived CDR1 and CDR2 are SGHTA and FQGTGA. The CDR3 nucleotides read TGTGCCAGCAGCTCTACGACAGGGTGGGTGACTGAAGCTTTCTTT. Amino acids: CASSSTTGWVTEAFF.

The rearrangement joins TRBV11-3 to TRBJ1-6; no firm D call. Trimming took off 1 base at V and 9 bases at J, with 4 bases between the two ends. Germline CDR1 and CDR2: SGHNT and YENEEA. The CDR3 sequence is 12 residues long. In DNA form, the CDR3 reads TGTGCCAGCAGCTTAGCTTCTTCACCCCTCCACTTT. Its translation is CASSLASSPLHF.

V usage is TRBV24-1 and J usage is TRBJ2-5; 8 nucleotides match TRBD1. CDR1 KGHDR and CDR2 SFDVKD come from the germline V gene. V was pared by 6 bases and J by 5 bases, with 10 bases of the junction left unmatched. The CDR3 extends over 15 amino acids. CDR3 protein: CATSRSGGGRETQYF. As DNA, the CDR3 is TGTGCCACCAGTAGGTCAGGGGGCGGTAGGGAGACCCAGTACTTC.

V usage is TRBV29-1 and J usage is TRBJ1-5, with 9 bases that match TRBD1. The CDR3 is made up of 14 amino acids. CDR1 and CDR2 (germline): SQVTM, ANQGSEA. The trim removed 5 bases at V and 5 bases at J, leaving 7 bases unmatched. CDR3 nucleotide sequence: TGCAGCGTTAAACAGGGGGCTGGAGATCAGCCCCAGCATTTT. Its translation is CSVKQGAGDQPQHF.